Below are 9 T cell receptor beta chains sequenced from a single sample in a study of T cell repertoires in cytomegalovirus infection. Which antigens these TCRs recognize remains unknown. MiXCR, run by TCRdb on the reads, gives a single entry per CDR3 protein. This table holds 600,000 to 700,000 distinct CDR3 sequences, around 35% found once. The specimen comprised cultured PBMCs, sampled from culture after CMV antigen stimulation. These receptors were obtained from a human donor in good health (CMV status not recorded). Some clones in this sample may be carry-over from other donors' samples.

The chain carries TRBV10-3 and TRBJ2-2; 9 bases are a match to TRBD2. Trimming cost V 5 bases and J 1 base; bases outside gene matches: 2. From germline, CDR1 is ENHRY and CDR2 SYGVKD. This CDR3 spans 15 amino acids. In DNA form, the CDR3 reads TGTGCCATCAGTAGGACTAGCGAGAACACCGGGGAGCTGTTTTTT. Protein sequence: CAISRTSENTGELFF.

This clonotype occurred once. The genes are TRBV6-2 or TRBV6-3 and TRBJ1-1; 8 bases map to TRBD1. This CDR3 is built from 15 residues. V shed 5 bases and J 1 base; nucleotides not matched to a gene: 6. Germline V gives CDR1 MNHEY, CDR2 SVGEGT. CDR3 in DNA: TGTGCCAGCAGTCGCTCGGGGACAGGGAACACTGAAGCTTTCTTT. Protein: CASSRSGTGNTEAFF.

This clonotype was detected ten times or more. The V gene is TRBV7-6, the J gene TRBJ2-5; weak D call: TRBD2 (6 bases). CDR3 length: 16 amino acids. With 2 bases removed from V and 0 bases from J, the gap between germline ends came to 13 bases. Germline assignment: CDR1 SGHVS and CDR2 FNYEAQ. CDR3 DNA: TGTGCCAGCAGCTTACAAACTAGCAGTTACCAAGAGACCCAGTACTTC. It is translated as CASSLQTSSYQETQYF.

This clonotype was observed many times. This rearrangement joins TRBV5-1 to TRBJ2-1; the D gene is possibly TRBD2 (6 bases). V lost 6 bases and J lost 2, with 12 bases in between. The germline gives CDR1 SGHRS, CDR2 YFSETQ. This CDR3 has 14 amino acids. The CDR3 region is CASTGGVTYNEQFF. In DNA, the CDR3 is TGCGCCAGCACGGGCGGGGTAACCTACAATGAGCAGTTCTTC.

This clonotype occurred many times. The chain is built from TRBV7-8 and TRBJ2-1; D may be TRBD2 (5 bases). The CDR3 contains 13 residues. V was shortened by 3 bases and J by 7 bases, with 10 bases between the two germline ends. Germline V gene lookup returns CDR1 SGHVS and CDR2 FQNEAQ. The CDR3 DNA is TGTGCCAGCAGCTTTACCCGCGGGAATGAGCAGTTCTTC. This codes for CASSFTRGNEQFF.

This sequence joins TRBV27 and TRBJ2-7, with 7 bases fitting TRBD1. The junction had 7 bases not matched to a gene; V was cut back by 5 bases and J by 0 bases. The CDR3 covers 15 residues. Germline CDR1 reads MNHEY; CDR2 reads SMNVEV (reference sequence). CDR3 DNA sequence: TGTGCCAGCAGTGCCCGGGGACAGCCCTCCTACGAGCAGTACTTC. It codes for CASSARGQPSYEQYF.

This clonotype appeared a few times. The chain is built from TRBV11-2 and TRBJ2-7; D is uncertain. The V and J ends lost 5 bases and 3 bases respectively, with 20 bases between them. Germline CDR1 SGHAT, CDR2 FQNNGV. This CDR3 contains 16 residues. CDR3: CASSQPAGRRFYEQYF. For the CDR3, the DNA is TGTGCCAGCAGCCAACCAGCCGGCAGGAGATTCTACGAGCAGTACTTC.

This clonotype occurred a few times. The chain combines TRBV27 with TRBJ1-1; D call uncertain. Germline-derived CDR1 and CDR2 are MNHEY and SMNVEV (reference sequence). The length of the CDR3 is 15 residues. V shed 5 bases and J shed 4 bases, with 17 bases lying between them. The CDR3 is CASSPLRALGTEAFF. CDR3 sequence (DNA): TGTGCCAGCAGTCCTCTCCGGGCCCTCGGCACTGAAGCTTTCTTT.

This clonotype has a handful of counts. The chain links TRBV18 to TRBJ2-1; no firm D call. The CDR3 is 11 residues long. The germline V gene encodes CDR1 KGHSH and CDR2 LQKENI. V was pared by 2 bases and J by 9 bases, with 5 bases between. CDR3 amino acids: CASSPNTEQFF. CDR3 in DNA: TGTGCCAGCTCACCAAATACTGAGCAGTTCTTC.